A selection of T cell receptor beta chains follows, all from one sample in a study of PD-1 blockade in mismatch repair-deficient tumors. These receptors' targets are unknown. Only in-frame clones appear in the TCRdb table, and some are missing; sequencing was by immunoSEQ multiplex PCR. The sample includes about 9,500 clones, 80% to 95% of them seen just once. Sequencing used cells cultured in vitro, obtained from a patient treated with pembrolizumab. Every receptor here comes from an adult with mismatch repair-deficient cancer. CDR3s include the opening cysteine and the closing phenylalanine or tryptophan. D genes are given only for firm matches. Clone size is given for some rows only: seen once, a few or many times, or a class if the clone is expanded.

.,TRBV27,.,TRBJ2-2,CASNTLANTGELFF,TGTGCCAGCAACACCCTCGCGAACACCGGGGAGCTGTTTTTT
.,TRBV13,.,TRBJ2-5,CASSLGLGGWETQYF,TGTGCCAGCAGCTTAGGCCTTGGAGGGTGGGAGACCCAGTACTTC
once,TRBV27,.,TRBJ1-5,CASSPYGGHELQPQHF,TGTGCCAGCAGTCCCTATGGGGGACACGAGCTTCAGCCCCAGCATTTT
.,TRBV5-8,.,TRBJ2-7,CASSLDLSGHEQYF,TGTGCCAGCAGCTTGGACCTTTCGGGTCACGAGCAGTACTTC
.,TRBV27,TRBD2,TRBJ2-5,CASSWGGTETQYF,TGTGCCAGCAGTTGGGGAGGGACGGAGACCCAGTACTTC
.,TRBV11-3,TRBD2,TRBJ2-1,CASSLTGGRNEQFF,TGTGCCAGCAGCTTAACCGGCGGGAGGAATGAGCAGTTCTTC
.,TRBV10-2,.,TRBJ2-7,CASSAGITYEEQYF,TGCGCCAGCAGTGCCGGGATTACCTACGAAGAGCAGTACTTC
.,TRBV6-6,TRBD1,TRBJ2-7,CASRLQGAGYEQYF,TGTGCCAGCAGGCTACAGGGGGCCGGCTACGAGCAGTACTTC
.,TRBV27,.,TRBJ2-1,CASSFAGASYNEQFF,TGTGCCAGCAGTTTTGCCGGGGCTAGTTACAATGAGCAGTTCTTC
.,TRBV7-9,.,TRBJ1-3,CASSLVGGSGNTIYF,TGTGCCAGCAGCTTAGTTGGAGGATCAGGAAACACCATATATTTT
.,TRBV7-2,TRBD2,TRBJ2-1,CASSLTSGIYNEQFF,TGTGCCAGCAGCTTGACTAGCGGGATTTACAATGAGCAGTTCTTC
.,TRBV30,TRBD1,TRBJ2-7,CAWSRDRGYEQYF,TGTGCCTGGAGTCGGGACAGGGGGTACGAGCAGTACTTC
.,TRBV30,.,TRBJ2-1,CAWMGYNEQFF,TGTGCCTGGATGGGGTACAATGAGCAGTTCTTC
.,TRBV6-1,.,TRBJ2-3,CASIWDHTDTQYF,TGTGCCAGCATTTGGGATCACACAGATACGCAGTATTTT
.,TRBV28,.,TRBJ2-6,CASNDQGSGANVLTF,TGTGCCAGCAATGACCAGGGTTCTGGGGCCAACGTCCTGACTTTC
.,TRBV28,.,TRBJ1-2,CASSSQGHLYGYTF,TGTGCCAGCAGTTCACAGGGACACTTATATGGCTACACCTTC
.,TRBV14,.,TRBJ1-1,CASSPPFGVNTEAFF,TGTGCCAGCAGCCCACCATTTGGGGTAAACACTGAAGCTTTCTTT
few,TRBV2,.,TRBJ2-7,CASKVGRGSYEQYF,TGTGCCAGCAAGGTGGGTAGAGGCTCCTACGAGCAGTACTTC
.,TRBV6-5,TRBD1,TRBJ1-5,CASSLSGGRSNQPQHF,TGTGCCAGCAGTTTATCAGGGGGCCGTAGCAATCAGCCCCAGCATTTT
.,TRBV19,.,TRBJ2-4,CASSIPWEEGGAKNIQYF,TGTGCCAGTAGTATACCGTGGGAAGAGGGGGGCGCCAAAAACATTCAGTACTTC
.,TRBV6-5,.,TRBJ2-7,CASLGRSTYEQYF,TGTGCCAGCCTGGGGCGGAGCACCTACGAGCAGTACTTC
.,TRBV15,.,TRBJ1-1,CATSTHIMGTEGTEAFF,TGTGCCACCAGCACACACATAATGGGCACCGAGGGGACTGAAGCTTTCTTT
.,TRBV28,.,TRBJ1-3,CASSPTTYYSGNTIYF,TGTGCCAGCAGTCCCACGACATACTACTCTGGAAACACCATATATTTT
.,TRBV5-1,TRBD1,TRBJ2-7,CASSLAGTGGYEQYF,TGCGCCAGCAGCTTGGCCGGGACAGGGGGCTACGAGCAGTACTTC
few,TRBV5-6,.,TRBJ1-2,CASSLYVDGYTF,TGTGCCAGCAGCTTGTATGTCGATGGCTACACCTTC
.,TRBV29-1,.,TRBJ1-1,CSVGATGRMNTEAFF,TGCAGCGTTGGAGCTACGGGACGGATGAACACTGAAGCTTTCTTT
.,TRBV6-5,.,TRBJ2-7,CASSYRGSYEQYF,TGTGCCAGCAGTTACCGGGGATCCTACGAGCAGTACTTC
.,TRBV28,TRBD1,TRBJ2-7,CASSSGTGGSYEQYF,TGTGCCAGCAGCTCCGGGACAGGGGGCTCGTACGAGCAGTACTTC
.,TRBV29-1,TRBD2,TRBJ2-1,CSVEEGLEANEQFF,TGCAGCGTTGAGGAGGGACTAGAGGCAAATGAGCAGTTCTTC
.,TRBV6-5,TRBD2,TRBJ2-3,CASSYGLAGVDTQYF,TGTGCCAGCAGTTACGGGCTAGCGGGAGTCGATACGCAGTATTTT
.,TRBV6-1,.,TRBJ1-2,CASSEKGIGYGYTF,TGTGCCAGCAGTGAAAAGGGGATCGGATATGGCTACACCTTC
.,TRBV7-9,.,TRBJ2-3,CASSLADISGSSTDTQYF,TGTGCCAGCAGCTTAGCCGATATTAGCGGCTCTAGCACAGATACGCAGTATTTT
.,TRBV5-6,.,TRBJ2-6,CASSLARGSLRYGANVLTF,TGTGCCAGCAGCTTGGCCCGGGGGAGCCTTCGTTATGGGGCCAACGTCCTGACTTTC
.,TRBV7-2,TRBD1,TRBJ1-2,CASSLTGQGGYGYTF,TGTGCCAGCAGCTTAACCGGACAGGGGGGCTATGGCTACACCTTC
.,TRBV7-8,.,TRBJ2-7,CASLPLTIRPEQYF,TGTGCCAGCTTGCCCCTCACCATTCGGCCCGAGCAGTACTTC
.,TRBV15,.,TRBJ1-6,CATSRGVGYNSPLHF,TGTGCCACCAGCAGAGGGGTGGGCTATAATTCACCCCTCCACTTT
medium-sized,TRBV5-1,.,TRBJ1-1,CASRFDGNTEAFF,TGCGCCAGCCGCTTCGACGGGAACACTGAAGCTTTCTTT
.,TRBV27,TRBD1,TRBJ2-2,CASSWTGGHGELFF,TGTGCCAGCAGTTGGACAGGGGGCCACGGGGAGCTGTTTTTT
.,TRBV4-1,.,TRBJ1-5,CASSQELGGNQPQHF,TGCGCCAGCAGCCAAGAACTGGGGGGCAATCAGCCCCAGCATTTT
.,TRBV6-6,.,TRBJ2-1,CASSDQVGSYNEQFF,TGTGCCAGCAGTGACCAGGTGGGCTCCTACAATGAGCAGTTCTTC
.,TRBV18,TRBD2,TRBJ2-7,CASSPPGLAGVSEQYF,TGTGCCAGCTCACCACCGGGGCTAGCGGGAGTATCCGAGCAGTACTTC
.,TRBV27,.,TRBJ2-5,CASSGYAGETQYF,TGTGCCAGCAGCGGGTACGCCGGGGAGACCCAGTACTTC
.,TRBV6-4,.,TRBJ1-3,CASSPPGDKGNTIYF,TGTGCCAGCAGTCCCCCGGGGGATAAGGGAAACACCATATATTTT
.,TRBV7-9,.,TRBJ1-1,CASSLALAGNTEAFF,TGTGCCAGCAGCTTAGCGCTCGCAGGGAACACTGAAGCTTTCTTT
.,TRBV28,.,TRBJ2-5,CASSPTWTGLETQYF,TGTGCCAGCAGTCCTACCTGGACTGGCCTGGAGACCCAGTACTTC
.,TRBV6-1,.,TRBJ1-1,CASSRVEAFF,TGTGCCAGCAGCAGGGTTGAAGCTTTCTTT
.,TRBV5-1,.,TRBJ2-7,CASSLLGAGLVVEYF,TGCGCCAGCAGCTTGCTGGGGGCCGGACTAGTGGTTGAGTACTTC
once,TRBV7-9,TRBD1,TRBJ2-7,CASRYGTAPEQYF,TGTGCCAGCAGGTACGGGACAGCCCCCGAGCAGTACTTC
.,TRBV5-4,.,TRBJ1-1,CASSLEGRPLAFF,TGTGCCAGCAGCTTGGAGGGCCGCCCCCTGGCTTTCTTT
.,TRBV7-9,.,TRBJ2-4,CASSLGAGVMKNIQYF,TGTGCCAGCAGCTTAGGGGCAGGGGTCATGAAAAACATTCAGTACTTC
.,TRBV5-1,.,TRBJ2-5,CASSTGETQYF,TGCGCCAGCAGCACCGGGGAGACCCAGTACTTC
once,TRBV11-3,.,TRBJ2-2,CASSLGDPTGELFF,TGTGCCAGCAGCTTGGGGGACCCCACCGGGGAGCTGTTTTTT
.,TRBV4-1,.,TRBJ1-1,CASSQEKVGTEAFF,TGCGCCAGCAGCCAAGAGAAGGTGGGCACTGAAGCTTTCTTT
.,TRBV5-1,.,TRBJ2-3,CASSLPTVVVHTQYF,TGCGCCAGCAGCTTGCCCACCGTGGTAGTCCATACGCAGTATTTT
.,TRBV7-3,.,TRBJ2-3,CASSEVGGTDTQYF,TGTGCCAGCAGCGAGGTAGGGGGCACAGATACGCAGTATTTT